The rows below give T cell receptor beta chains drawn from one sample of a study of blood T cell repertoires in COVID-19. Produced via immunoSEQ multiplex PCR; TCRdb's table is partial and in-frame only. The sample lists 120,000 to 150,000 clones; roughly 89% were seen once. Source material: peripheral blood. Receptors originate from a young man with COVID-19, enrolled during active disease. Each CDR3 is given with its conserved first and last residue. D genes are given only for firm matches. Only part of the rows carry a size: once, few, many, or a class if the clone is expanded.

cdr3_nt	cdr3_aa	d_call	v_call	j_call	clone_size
TGTGCCAGCAGCTTACCGAGTTCCGAGCAGTACTTC	CASSLPSSEQYF	-	TRBV7-9	TRBJ2-7	-
TGTGCCTGGACCCGAGGGCCCAACGTCCTGACTTTC	CAWTRGPNVLTF	-	TRBV30	TRBJ2-6	-
TGTGCCAGCAGTTTTAGCGGGGTCACAGATACGCAGTATTTT	CASSFSGVTDTQYF	TRBD2	TRBV28	TRBJ2-3	-
TGTGCCAGCAGCTTGGAAACAGGGAAAAACATTCAGTACTTC	CASSLETGKNIQYF	-	TRBV5-4	TRBJ2-4	-
TGTGCCAGCAGTGAAGGGACAGGGACCTACGAGCAGTACTTC	CASSEGTGTYEQYF	TRBD1	TRBV2	TRBJ2-7	-
TGCAGCGTTGAAGAGCCCGGGACACTCGAAGGTGGAGATACGCAGTATTTT	CSVEEPGTLEGGDTQYF	-	TRBV29-1	TRBJ2-3	few
TGTGCCAGCAGTTACCTGGGGCAGGGTGATTATGGCTACACCTTC	CASSYLGQGDYGYTF	-	TRBV6-5	TRBJ1-2	once
TGTGCCAGCAGTGAAAGGACTCTTAACACTGAAGCTTTCTTT	CASSERTLNTEAFF	-	TRBV2	TRBJ1-1	-
TGTGCCAGCAGTCTAGGCCCGTCCCCCTTCTTC	CASSLGPSPFF	-	TRBV2	TRBJ1-2	-
TGCGCCAGCAGCTGGGGACAGGGGAGATCCAATGAGCAGTTCTTC	CASSWGQGRSNEQFF	TRBD1	TRBV5-1	TRBJ2-1	-
TGTGCCAGCAGAGGTCTTTGGGACACCACCACCTACGAGCAGTACTTC	CASRGLWDTTTYEQYF	-	TRBV6-4	TRBJ2-7	-
TGTGCCAGCAGTGAAGCAGCCATAGCCTATGGCTACACCTTC	CASSEAAIAYGYTF	-	TRBV2	TRBJ1-2	-
TGTGCCAGCAGTACGGGCAGGGGCAATTCACCCCTCCACTTT	CASSTGRGNSPLHF	-	TRBV6-2/TRBV6-3	TRBJ1-6	-
TGTGCCAGCAGGGGACAGGGGGGACATGGCTACACCTTC	CASRGQGGHGYTF	TRBD1	TRBV28	TRBJ1-2	-
TGTGCCAGCAGTGAGGGGGCGCGGAGCACCGGGGAGCTGTTTTTT	CASSEGARSTGELFF	TRBD1	TRBV6-2/TRBV6-3	TRBJ2-2	few
TGTGCCAGCAGCTTAGATTCGCGCGAGTACTTC	CASSLDSREYF	-	TRBV7-9	TRBJ2-7	-
TGTGCCAGTAGTCTGGGAGCGGCCAGAGCGACTGAAGCTTTCTTT	CASSLGAARATEAFF	-	TRBV19	TRBJ1-1	once
TGTGCCAGCAGACAGGGGGGATTTTTTGGCTACACCTTC	CASRQGGFFGYTF	TRBD1	TRBV28	TRBJ1-2	-
TGTGCCAGCAGCTGGGGGGACAGGAGAAACACCATATATTTT	CASSWGDRRNTIYF	TRBD1	TRBV5-5	TRBJ1-3	once
TGTGCCAGCGCCGAGGGAAACAGGGAAACAGATACGCAGTATTTT	CASAEGNRETDTQYF	-	TRBV6-4	TRBJ2-3	-
TGTGCCACCAGAGGTAGCGGGCCGGGGGGGGAGCAGTTCTTC	CATRGSGPGGEQFF	TRBD2	TRBV24-1	TRBJ2-1	-
TGCAGTGCCCCGTCGGGCTACGAGCAGTACTTC	CSAPSGYEQYF	-	TRBV20-1	TRBJ2-7	-
TGTGCCAGCAGTCCGGGAGATACGCAGTATTTT	CASSPGDTQYF	-	TRBV28	TRBJ2-3	-
TGTGCCAGCAAAAGGGGGGGCGCCGGTCGGCAAGAGACCCAGTACTTC	CASKRGGAGRQETQYF	-	TRBV25-1	TRBJ2-5	-
TGTGCCAGCAGCCCCCCGGACGGGATCTACGAGCAGTACTTC	CASSPPDGIYEQYF	-	TRBV7-9	TRBJ2-7	few
TGTGCCTGGCGGGTAGGGAGGGACACTGAAGCTTTCTTT	CAWRVGRDTEAFF	-	TRBV30	TRBJ1-1	-
TGTGCCAGTAGTACCCGGGACATCTACAATGAGCAGTTCTTC	CASSTRDIYNEQFF	-	TRBV19	TRBJ2-1	-
TGTGCCAGCAGCTTGCAAGGGAGTAGCGGGAGACGGGCAGATACGCAGTATTTT	CASSLQGSSGRRADTQYF	TRBD2	TRBV5-4	TRBJ2-3	once
TGTGCCAGTACTTCGACAGGGGGCCCCTACGAGCAGTACTTC	CASTSTGGPYEQYF	TRBD1	TRBV19	TRBJ2-7	-
TGTGCCAGTAGTGAACCGAGCAGGGGTGACACCATATATTTT	CASSEPSRGDTIYF	-	TRBV6-1	TRBJ1-3	-
TGTGCCAGCAGCCCCGGGACAGATCACTATGGCTACACCTTC	CASSPGTDHYGYTF	TRBD1	TRBV5-4	TRBJ1-2	many
TGTGCCAGCAGCTTGCGAGCCGGGACGGGGGACTACGAGCAGTACTTC	CASSLRAGTGDYEQYF	-	TRBV5-5	TRBJ2-7	few
TGTGCCAGTCACCTACCCATGATTTCTCATGGCTACACCTTC	CASHLPMISHGYTF	-	TRBV18	TRBJ1-2	-
TGTGCCAGCAGTTTCCCTTCCAACACCCAGCCCCAGCATTTT	CASSFPSNTQPQHF	-	TRBV28	TRBJ1-5	-
TGTGCCACCAGTGATTCCCGACAGGAACCCTCCTACGAGCAGTACTTC	CATSDSRQEPSYEQYF	-	TRBV24-1	TRBJ2-7	few
TGTGCCAGCAGCCGGGACAGGGGGCTGGGTGGCTACACCTTC	CASSRDRGLGGYTF	TRBD1	TRBV5-4	TRBJ1-2	-